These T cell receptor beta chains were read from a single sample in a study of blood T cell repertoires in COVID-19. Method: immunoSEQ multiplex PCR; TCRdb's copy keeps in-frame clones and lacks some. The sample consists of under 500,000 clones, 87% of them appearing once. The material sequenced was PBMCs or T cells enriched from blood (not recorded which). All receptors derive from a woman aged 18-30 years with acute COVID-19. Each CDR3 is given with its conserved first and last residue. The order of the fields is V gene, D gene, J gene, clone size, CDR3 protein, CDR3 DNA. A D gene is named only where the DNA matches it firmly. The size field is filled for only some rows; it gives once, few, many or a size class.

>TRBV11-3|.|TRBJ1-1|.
CASSPKRGANTEAFF
TGTGCCAGCAGCCCAAAGCGGGGAGCGAACACTGAAGCTTTCTTT
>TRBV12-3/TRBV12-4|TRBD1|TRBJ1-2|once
CAGTMGQQYGYTF
TGTGCCGGCACCATGGGACAGCAGTATGGCTACACCTTC
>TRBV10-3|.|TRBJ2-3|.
CAIPGPGGDTQYF
TGTGCCATCCCTGGCCCCGGCGGAGATACGCAGTATTTT
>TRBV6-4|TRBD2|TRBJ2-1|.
CASSEGLAGYEQFF
TGTGCCAGCAGTGAGGGTCTAGCGGGCTACGAGCAGTTCTTC
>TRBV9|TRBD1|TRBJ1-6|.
CASRADRDNSPLHF
TGTGCCAGCAGGGCGGACAGGGATAATTCACCCCTCCACTTT
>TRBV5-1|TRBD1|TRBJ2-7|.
CASSLGPGQDSYEQYF
TGCGCCAGCAGCTTGGGTCCGGGACAGGACTCCTACGAGCAGTACTTC
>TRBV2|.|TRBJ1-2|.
CASSVTGNYGYTF
TGTGCCAGCAGCGTCACAGGAAACTATGGCTACACCTTC
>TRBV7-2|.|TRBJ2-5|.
CASSYNLLAGQETQYF
TGTGCCAGCAGCTATAACCTACTAGCAGGTCAAGAGACCCAGTACTTC
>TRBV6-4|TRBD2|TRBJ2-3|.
CASSRAGDLSDTQYF
TGTGCCAGCAGTCGAGCGGGAGATCTGAGCGATACGCAGTATTTT
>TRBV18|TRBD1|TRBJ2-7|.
CASSPGQVYEQYF
TGTGCCAGCTCACCCGGACAGGTTTACGAGCAGTACTTC
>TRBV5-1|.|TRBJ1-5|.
CASSPEGTLNQPQHF
TGCGCCAGCAGCCCGGAGGGGACCCTTAATCAGCCCCAGCATTTT
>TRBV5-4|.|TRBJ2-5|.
CARYIGSAQETQYF
TGTGCCAGGTACATTGGTAGCGCGCAAGAGACCCAGTACTTC
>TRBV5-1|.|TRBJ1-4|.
CASSLNLQETNEKLFF
TGCGCCAGCAGCCTAAACCTACAGGAAACTAATGAAAAACTGTTTTTT
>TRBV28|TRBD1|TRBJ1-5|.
CASSLWDRVFLGNQPQHF
TGTGCCAGCAGTTTATGGGACAGGGTATTCTTGGGCAATCAGCCCCAGCATTTT
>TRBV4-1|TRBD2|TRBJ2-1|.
CASSQGSTSGSPNEQFF
TGCGCCAGCAGCCAGGGGAGCACTAGCGGGAGCCCCAATGAGCAGTTCTTC
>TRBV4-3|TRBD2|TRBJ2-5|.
CASSQAGLAGYVVQETQYF
TGCGCCAGCAGCCAAGCTGGACTAGCGGGTTACGTGGTCCAAGAGACCCAGTACTTC
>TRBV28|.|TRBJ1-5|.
CASSLLVGGGNQPQHF
TGTGCCAGCAGTTTATTAGTAGGAGGGGGCAATCAGCCCCAGCATTTT
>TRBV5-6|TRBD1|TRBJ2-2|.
CASSGQGSNTGELFF
TGTGCCAGCAGCGGACAGGGTTCGAACACCGGGGAGCTGTTTTTT
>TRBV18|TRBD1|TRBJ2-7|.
CASSPPLQGSYEQYF
TGTGCCAGCTCACCACCGTTACAGGGGAGTTACGAGCAGTACTTC
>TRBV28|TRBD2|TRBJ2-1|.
CASTLAGGQGNEQFF
TGTGCCAGCACTCTAGCGGGAGGGCAGGGCAATGAGCAGTTCTTC
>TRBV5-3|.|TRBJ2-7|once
CARSYAGLPYEQYF
TGTGCCAGAAGCTATGCGGGGCTACCTTACGAGCAGTACTTC
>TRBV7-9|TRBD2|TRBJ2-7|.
CASVAGWSYEQYF
TGTGCCAGTGTAGCGGGGTGGTCCTACGAGCAGTACTTC
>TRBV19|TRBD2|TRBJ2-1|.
CASSIGTSGYNEQFF
TGTGCCAGTAGTATCGGGACTAGCGGCTACAATGAGCAGTTCTTC
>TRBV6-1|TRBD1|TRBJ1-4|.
CASSDGTGGEKLFF
TGTGCCAGCAGTGACGGGACAGGGGGTGAAAAACTGTTTTTT
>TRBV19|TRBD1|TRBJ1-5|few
CASSAQGARRNQPQHF
TGTGCCAGTAGTGCACAGGGGGCGCGGAGAAATCAGCCCCAGCATTTT
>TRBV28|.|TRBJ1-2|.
CASSLEGVKGYTF
TGTGCCAGCAGTTTGGAAGGGGTGAAGGGCTACACCTTC
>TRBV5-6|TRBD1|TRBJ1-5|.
CASSLWTGRNQPQHF
TGTGCCAGCAGCTTATGGACAGGGAGGAATCAGCCCCAGCATTTT
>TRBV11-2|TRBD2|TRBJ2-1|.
CASSSEAGLYNEQFF
TGTGCCAGCAGCTCGGAAGCGGGACTATACAATGAGCAGTTCTTC
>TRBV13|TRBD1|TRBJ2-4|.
CASSPQGQLAKNIQYF
TGTGCCAGCAGCCCTCAGGGACAGCTAGCCAAAAACATTCAGTACTTC
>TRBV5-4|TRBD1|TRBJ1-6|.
CASSLYRDRDSPLHF
TGTGCCAGCAGCCTCTACCGGGACAGAGATTCACCCCTCCACTTT
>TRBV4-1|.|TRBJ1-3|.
CASSQAGFGNTIYF
TGCGCCAGCAGCCAAGCGGGGTTCGGAAACACCATATATTTT
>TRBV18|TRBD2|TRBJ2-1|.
CASRISGGVENEQFF
TGTGCCAGCAGAATAAGCGGGGGGGTAGAAAATGAGCAGTTCTTC
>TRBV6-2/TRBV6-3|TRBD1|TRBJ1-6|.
CASSSGGKTGVENSPLHF
TGTGCCAGCAGCTCAGGGGGAAAAACAGGGGTGGAAAATTCACCCCTCCACTTT
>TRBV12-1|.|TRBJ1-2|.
CASSLGGPGGYGYTF
TGTGCCAGCAGCTTGGGTGGACCAGGAGGCTATGGCTACACCTTC
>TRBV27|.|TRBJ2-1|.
CASSLYGRAPGENEQFF
TGTGCCAGCAGTTTATACGGACGGGCTCCGGGAGAGAATGAGCAGTTCTTC
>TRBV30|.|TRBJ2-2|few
CAWRQMNTGELFF
TGTGCCTGGAGGCAGATGAACACCGGGGAGCTGTTTTTT
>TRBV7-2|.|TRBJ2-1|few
CASNTPAGEQFF
TGTGCCAGCAACACCCCGGCAGGTGAGCAGTTCTTC
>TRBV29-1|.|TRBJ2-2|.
CSAQSFPGELFF
TGCAGCGCCCAAAGCTTCCCCGGGGAGCTGTTTTTT
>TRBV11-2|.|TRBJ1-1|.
CASSLEATTEAFF
TGTGCCAGCAGCTTAGAAGCGACCACTGAAGCTTTCTTT
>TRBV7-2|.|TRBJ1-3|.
CASSFAGSRNTIYF
TGTGCCAGCAGCTTCGCCGGGTCTCGGAACACCATATATTTT
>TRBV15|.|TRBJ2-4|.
CATSREGLAKNIQYF
TGTGCCACCAGCAGAGAGGGACTAGCCAAAAACATTCAGTACTTC
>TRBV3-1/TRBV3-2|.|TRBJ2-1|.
CASSQWQNEQFF
TGTGCCAGCAGCCAATGGCAGAATGAGCAGTTCTTC
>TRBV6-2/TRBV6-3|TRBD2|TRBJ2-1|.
CASSYRSSGGGSSYNEQFF
TGTGCCAGCAGTTATCGGTCTAGCGGGGGTGGAAGCTCCTACAATGAGCAGTTCTTC
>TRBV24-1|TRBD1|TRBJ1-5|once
CATRRTGRQPQHF
TGTGCCACCAGGAGGACAGGCAGGCAGCCCCAGCATTTT
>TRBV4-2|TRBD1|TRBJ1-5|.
CASRQGQGAVEQPQHF
TGTGCCAGCAGACAAGGACAGGGGGCAGTCGAACAGCCCCAGCATTTT
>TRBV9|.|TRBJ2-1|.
CASSVTEYSSYNEQFF
TGTGCCAGCAGCGTCACAGAGTATTCCTCCTACAATGAGCAGTTCTTC
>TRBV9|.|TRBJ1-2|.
CASSPLRTANYGYTF
TGTGCCAGCAGCCCCTTACGGACAGCTAACTATGGCTACACCTTC
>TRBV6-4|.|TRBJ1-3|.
CASSAAASSGNTIYF
TGTGCCAGCAGTGCGGCGGCATCCTCTGGAAACACCATATATTTT